One and the same sample provided the 8 T cell receptor beta chains below, sequenced in a study of blood T cell repertoires in COVID-19. TCRdb's table, derived via immunoSEQ multiplex PCR, lists solely in-frame clones and lacks some. Of 150,000 to 200,000 clones listed, 88% are singletons. The sample taken for sequencing was peripheral blood. All receptors derive from a man in his fifties or sixties with acute or convalescent COVID-19.

This rearrangement joins TRBV7-9 to TRBJ1-1; 7 nucleotides align to TRBD1. The CDR3 loop spans 16 amino acids. The germline V gene encodes CDR1 SEHNR and CDR2 FQNEAQ (reference sequence). The V and J ends lost 5 bases and 0 bases, in that order; junction bases with no gene match: 9. The CDR3 bases are TGTGCCAGCAGCGCAGGACAGGTACCAATGAACACTGAAGCTTTCTTT. The encoded protein is CASSAGQVPMNTEAFF.

The V and J genes are TRBV6-5 and TRBJ2-7; 8 bases agree with TRBD1. The CDR3 runs 15 residues. CDR1 MNHEY and CDR2 SVGAGI come from the germline V gene. Trimming took 6 bases from V and 0 from J; bases not matched to a gene: 7. CDR3 sequence: CASSRGQGFSYEQYF. The CDR3 region has the DNA TGTGCCAGCAGCAGAGGACAGGGTTTCTCCTACGAGCAGTACTTC.

J is TRBJ1-3 and V is TRBV5-1; perhaps TRBD1 as D (6 bases). The germline V gene encodes CDR1 SGHRS and CDR2 YFSETQ. The CDR3 runs 16 residues. V lost 0 bases and J lost 4, with 14 bases in between. The DNA of the CDR3 is TGCGCCAGCAGCTTGGATGGACAGAGTTACGGAAACACCATATATTTT. This gives the protein CASSLDGQSYGNTIYF.

The chain joins TRBV19 to TRBJ2-5; D might be TRBD2 (6 bases). The CDR3 runs 16 residues. V dropped 5 bases and J dropped 2 bases, with 18 bases sitting between them. Germline CDR1 and CDR2: LNHDA and SQIVND (reference sequence). In nucleotides, the CDR3 is TGTGCCAGTAGTCTGGGACTCCAGTCAAATCAAGAGACCCAGTACTTC. Encoded protein: CASSLGLQSNQETQYF. The whole variable domain, remainder taken from reference TRBV19 and TRBJ2-5, is DGGITQSPKYLFRKEGQNVTLSCEQNLNHDAMYWYRQDPGQGLRLIYYSQIVNDFQKGDIAEGYSVSREKKESFPLTVTSAQKNPTAFYLCASSLGLQSNQETQYFGPGTRLLVL.

The chain joins TRBV18 to TRBJ2-7; 8 bases are a match to TRBD2. Germline V CDR1 and CDR2: KGHSH, LQKENI. Trimming at V came to 9 bases and at J to 5 bases, leaving 9 bases not matched to a gene. The CDR3 spans 13 residues. CDR3 coding DNA: TGTGCCAGTCACAGCGGGAGCCCCCACGAGCAGTACTTC. It is translated as CASHSGSPHEQYF.

In its sample, this clone was seen a few times. The CDR3 loop reads CASSLSTVPSPYGYTF. CDR3 bases: TGTGCCAGCAGTTTATCCACAGTGCCCTCCCCCTATGGCTACACCTTC. V gene TRBV27 combines with J gene TRBJ1-2; D call uncertain. Trimming pared 0 bases from V and 4 bases from J, leaving 15 bases between. Per the germline V gene, CDR1 is MNHEY and CDR2 is SMNVEV (reference sequence). The CDR3 is 16 residues long.

This clone occurred a few times. This rearrangement joins TRBV5-6 to TRBJ1-6, with 8 bases fitting TRBD1. Germline trimming cut 4 bases from V and 9 bases from J; bases unmatched to any gene: 6. Germline V gene lookup returns CDR1 SGHDT and CDR2 YYEEEE. The CDR3 loop spans 14 amino acids. CDR3 residues: CASSVTGVASPLHF. The CDR3 bases are TGTGCCAGCAGCGTGACAGGGGTGGCTTCACCCCTCCACTTT.

V is TRBV7-2 and J is TRBJ1-5; 8 nucleotides align to TRBD1. The junction had 5 bases not matched to a gene; V was cut back by 2 bases and J by 5 bases. Germline V gives CDR1 SGHTA, CDR2 FQGNSA. The CDR3 has 15 residues. CDR3 coding DNA: TGTGCCAGCAGCTTAACGACAGGGGATCATCAGCCCCAGCATTTT. Translating it yields CASSLTTGDHQPQHF.